This T cell receptor (beta chain) was recorded in a study of blood T cells in healthy people across ages. A second PCR, run for about 7 to 11 cycles, used a sample-barcoded 5' primer plus a J-beta primer mix. MiXCR, run by TCRdb on the 5' RACE reads, gives a single entry per CDR3 protein. The data contain fewer than 950,000 distinct CDR3 sequences, approximately 35% of them singletons. V lost 3 bases to trimming and J lost 6 bases, with 9 bases between them. The CDR3 loop spans 13 amino acids. V and J are TRBV12-3 or TRBV12-4 and TRBJ2-1; D ambiguous. The TCR sequence derives from a man aged 18 to 29 in good health. Input material: blood. This CDR3 is CASSFEAVNEQFF. CDR3 bases: TGTGCCAGCAGTTTTGAGGCCGTCAATGAGCAGTTCTTC.